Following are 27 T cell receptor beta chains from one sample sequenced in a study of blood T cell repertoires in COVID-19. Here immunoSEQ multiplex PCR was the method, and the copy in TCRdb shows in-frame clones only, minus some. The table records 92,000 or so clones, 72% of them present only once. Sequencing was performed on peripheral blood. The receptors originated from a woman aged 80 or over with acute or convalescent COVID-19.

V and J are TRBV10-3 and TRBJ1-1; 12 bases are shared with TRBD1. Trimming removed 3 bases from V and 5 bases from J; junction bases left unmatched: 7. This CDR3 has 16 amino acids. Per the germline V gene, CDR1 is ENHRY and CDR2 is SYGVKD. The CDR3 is CAISDSGTGGWTEAFF. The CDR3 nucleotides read TGTGCCATCAGTGACTCCGGGACAGGGGGCTGGACTGAAGCTTTCTTT.

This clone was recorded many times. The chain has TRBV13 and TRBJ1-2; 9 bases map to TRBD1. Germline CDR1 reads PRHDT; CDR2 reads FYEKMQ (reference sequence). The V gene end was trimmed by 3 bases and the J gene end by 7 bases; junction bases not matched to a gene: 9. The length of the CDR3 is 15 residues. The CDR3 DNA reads TGTGCCAGCAGCTTGGCGACAGGGGGTATAGGTGGCTACACCTTC. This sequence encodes CASSLATGGIGGYTF. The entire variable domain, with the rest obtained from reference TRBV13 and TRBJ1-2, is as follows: AAGVIQSPRHLIKEKRETATLKCYPIPRHDTVYWYQQGPGQDPQFLISFYEKMQSDKGSIPDRFSAQQFSDYHSELNMSSLELGDSALYFCASSLATGGIGGYTFGSGTRLTVV.

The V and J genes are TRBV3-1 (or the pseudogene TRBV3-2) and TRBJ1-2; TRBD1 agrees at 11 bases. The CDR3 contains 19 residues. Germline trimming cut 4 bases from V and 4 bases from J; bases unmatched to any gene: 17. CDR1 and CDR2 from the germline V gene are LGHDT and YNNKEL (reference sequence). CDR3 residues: CASSPNLGQGAKGSYGYTF. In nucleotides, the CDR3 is TGTGCCAGCAGCCCCAACCTAGGACAGGGGGCTAAAGGGAGCTATGGCTACACCTTC.

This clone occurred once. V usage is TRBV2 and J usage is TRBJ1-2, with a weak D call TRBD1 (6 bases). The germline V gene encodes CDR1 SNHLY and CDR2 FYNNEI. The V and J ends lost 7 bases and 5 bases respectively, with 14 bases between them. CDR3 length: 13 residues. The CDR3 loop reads CASTLDRRYGYTF. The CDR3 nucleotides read TGTGCCAGCACCTTGGACAGAAGATATGGCTACACCTTC. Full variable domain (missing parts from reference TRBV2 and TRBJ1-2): EPEVTQTPSHQVTQMGQEVILRCVPISNHLYFYWYRQILGQKVEFLVSFYNNEISEKSEIFDDQFSVERPDGSNFTLKIRSTKLEDSAMYFCASTLDRRYGYTFGSGTRLTVV.

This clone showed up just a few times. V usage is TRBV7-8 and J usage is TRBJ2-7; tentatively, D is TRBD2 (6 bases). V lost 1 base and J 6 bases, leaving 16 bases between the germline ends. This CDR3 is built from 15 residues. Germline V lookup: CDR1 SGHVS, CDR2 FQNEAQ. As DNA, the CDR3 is TGTGCCAGCAGCTTAGTTCGCGGGACGGAGGGCGAGCAGTACTTC. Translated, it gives CASSLVRGTEGEQYF.

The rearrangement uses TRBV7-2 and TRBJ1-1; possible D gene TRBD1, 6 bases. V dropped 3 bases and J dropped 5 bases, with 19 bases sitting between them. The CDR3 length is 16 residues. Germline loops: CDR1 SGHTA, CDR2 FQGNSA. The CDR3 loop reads CASSLRQGTLGTEAFF. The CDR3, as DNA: TGTGCCAGCAGCTTGAGGCAGGGGACCCTCGGGACTGAAGCTTTCTTT. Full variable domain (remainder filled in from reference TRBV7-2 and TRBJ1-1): GAGVSQSPSNKVTEKGKDVELRCDPISGHTALYWYRQSLGQGLEFLIYFQGNSAPDKSGLPSDRFSAERTGGSVSTLTIQRTQQEDSAVYLCASSLRQGTLGTEAFFGQGTRLTVV.

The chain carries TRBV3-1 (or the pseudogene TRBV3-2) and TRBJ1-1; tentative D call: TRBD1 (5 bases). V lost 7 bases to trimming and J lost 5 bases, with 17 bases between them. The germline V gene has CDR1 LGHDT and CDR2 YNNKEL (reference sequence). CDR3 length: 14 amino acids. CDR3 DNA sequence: TGTGCCAGCACCTCGGACATGGCTTCGACTGAAGCTTTCTTT. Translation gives CASTSDMASTEAFF.

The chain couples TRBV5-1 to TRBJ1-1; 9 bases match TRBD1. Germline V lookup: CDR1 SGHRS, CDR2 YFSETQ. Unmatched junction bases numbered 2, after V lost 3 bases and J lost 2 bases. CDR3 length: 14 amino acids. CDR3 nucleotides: TGCGCCAGCAGCTGGGACAGGGCTAACACTGAAGCTTTCTTT. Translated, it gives CASSWDRANTEAFF.

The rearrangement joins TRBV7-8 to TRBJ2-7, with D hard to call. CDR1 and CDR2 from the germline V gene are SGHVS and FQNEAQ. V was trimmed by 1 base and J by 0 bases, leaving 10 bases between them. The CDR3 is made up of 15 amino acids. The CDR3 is CASSLGAGSSYEQYF. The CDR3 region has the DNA TGTGCCAGCAGCTTAGGGGCAGGTAGCTCCTACGAGCAGTACTTC.

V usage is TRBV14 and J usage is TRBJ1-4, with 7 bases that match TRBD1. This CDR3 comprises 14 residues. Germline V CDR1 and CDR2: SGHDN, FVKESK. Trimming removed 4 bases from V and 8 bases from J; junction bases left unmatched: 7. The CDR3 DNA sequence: TGTGCCAGCAGCCGCGACAGGGTCAACGAAAAACTGTTTTTT. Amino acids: CASSRDRVNEKLFF.

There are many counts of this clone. CDR3 nucleotide sequence: TGCGCCAGCAGCCGGGGGGGACTAGCGGTCCTTGGGAATGAGCAGTTCTTC. It is translated as CASSRGGLAVLGNEQFF. This chain connects TRBV4-1 to TRBJ2-1; 11 nucleotides align to TRBD2. The CDR3 consists of 17 residues. Germline V gives CDR1 MGHRA, CDR2 YSYEKL. V trimming: 4 bases; J trimming: 7 bases; junction bases outside the gene matches: 12.

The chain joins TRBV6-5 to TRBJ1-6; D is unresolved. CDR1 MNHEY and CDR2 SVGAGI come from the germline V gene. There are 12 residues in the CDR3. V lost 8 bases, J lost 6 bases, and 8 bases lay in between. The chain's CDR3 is CASQWPNSPLHF. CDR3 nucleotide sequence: TGTGCCAGCCAATGGCCTAATTCACCCCTCCACTTT.

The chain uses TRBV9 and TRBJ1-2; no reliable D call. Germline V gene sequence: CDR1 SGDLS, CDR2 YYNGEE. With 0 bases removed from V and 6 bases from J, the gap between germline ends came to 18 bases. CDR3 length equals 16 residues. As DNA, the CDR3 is TGTGCCAGCAGCGTAGAGTTGGGAGGAACGCTGGATGGCTACACCTTC. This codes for CASSVELGGTLDGYTF. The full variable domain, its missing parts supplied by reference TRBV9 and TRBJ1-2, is DSGVTQTPKHLITATGQRVTLRCSPRSGDLSVYWYQQSLDQGLQFLIQYYNGEERAKGNILERFSAQQFPDLHSELNLSSLELGDSALYFCASSVELGGTLDGYTFGSGTRLTVV.

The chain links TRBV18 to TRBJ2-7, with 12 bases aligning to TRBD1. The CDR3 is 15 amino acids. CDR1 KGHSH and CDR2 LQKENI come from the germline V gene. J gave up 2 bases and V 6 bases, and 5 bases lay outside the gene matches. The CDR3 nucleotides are TGTGCCAGCTCCCGGGGACAGGGGGCAACCTACGAGCAGTACTTC. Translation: CASSRGQGATYEQYF.

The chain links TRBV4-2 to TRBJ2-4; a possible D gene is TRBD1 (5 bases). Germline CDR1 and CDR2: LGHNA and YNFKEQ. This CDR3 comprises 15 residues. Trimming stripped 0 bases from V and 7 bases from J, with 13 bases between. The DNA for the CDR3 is TGTGCCAGCAGCCAAGATTCGCAAGGACACAACATTCAGTACTTC. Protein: CASSQDSQGHNIQYF.

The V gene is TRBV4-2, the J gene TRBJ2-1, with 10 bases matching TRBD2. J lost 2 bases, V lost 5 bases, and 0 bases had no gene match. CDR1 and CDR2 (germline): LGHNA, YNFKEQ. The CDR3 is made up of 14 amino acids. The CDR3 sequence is CASSSGGAYNEQFF. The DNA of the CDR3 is TGTGCCAGCAGCAGCGGGGGGGCCTACAATGAGCAGTTCTTC.

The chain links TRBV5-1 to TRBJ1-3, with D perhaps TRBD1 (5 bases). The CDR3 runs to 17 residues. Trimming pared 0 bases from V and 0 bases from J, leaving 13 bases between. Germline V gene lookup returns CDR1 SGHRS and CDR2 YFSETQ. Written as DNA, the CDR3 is TGCGCCAGCAGCTTGGTTGGAGGGGACCACTCTGGAAACACCATATATTTT. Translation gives CASSLVGGDHSGNTIYF.

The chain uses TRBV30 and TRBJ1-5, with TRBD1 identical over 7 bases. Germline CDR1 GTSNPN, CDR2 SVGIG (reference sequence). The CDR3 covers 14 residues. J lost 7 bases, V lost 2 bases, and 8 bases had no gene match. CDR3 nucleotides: TGTGCCTGGAGTACAGGGGTCGGAAGCCAGCCCCAGCATTTT. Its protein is CAWSTGVGSQPQHF.

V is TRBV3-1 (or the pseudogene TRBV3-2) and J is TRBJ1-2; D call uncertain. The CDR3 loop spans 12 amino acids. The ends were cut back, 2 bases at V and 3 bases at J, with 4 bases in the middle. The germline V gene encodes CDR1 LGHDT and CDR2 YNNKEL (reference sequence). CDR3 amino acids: CASSQQDYGYTF. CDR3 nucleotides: TGTGCCAGCAGCCAACAGGACTATGGCTACACCTTC.

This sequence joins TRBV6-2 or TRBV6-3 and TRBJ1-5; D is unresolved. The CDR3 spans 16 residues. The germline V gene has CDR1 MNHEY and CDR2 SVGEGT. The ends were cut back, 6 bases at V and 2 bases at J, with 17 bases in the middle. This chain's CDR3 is CASSPDRGKGNQPQHF. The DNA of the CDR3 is TGTGCCAGCAGCCCAGACCGGGGTAAGGGCAATCAGCCCCAGCATTTT.

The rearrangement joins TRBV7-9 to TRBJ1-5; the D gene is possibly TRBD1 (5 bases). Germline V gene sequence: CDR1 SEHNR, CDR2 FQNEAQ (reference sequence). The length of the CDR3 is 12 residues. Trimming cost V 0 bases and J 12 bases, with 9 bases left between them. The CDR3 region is CASSLAQGRQHF. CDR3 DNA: TGTGCCAGCAGCTTAGCGCAGGGCCGCCAGCATTTT.

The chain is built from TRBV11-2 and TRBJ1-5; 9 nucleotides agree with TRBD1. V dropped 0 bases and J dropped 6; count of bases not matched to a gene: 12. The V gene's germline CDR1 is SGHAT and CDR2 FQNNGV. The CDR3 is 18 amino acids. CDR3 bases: TGTGCCAGCAGCTTAGATAGAGGGACAGGGAGGTCGGCTCAGCCCCAGCATTTT. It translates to CASSLDRGTGRSAQPQHF.

The chain's CDR3 is CSVTVGLPNQPQHF. Written as DNA, the CDR3 is TGCAGCGTGACAGTGGGTCTTCCCAATCAGCCCCAGCATTTT. This rearrangement joins TRBV29-1 to TRBJ1-5; D might be TRBD1 (5 bases). Trimming left V 6 bases short and J 3 bases short, with 15 bases between. CDR3 length: 14 amino acids. Germline loops: CDR1 SQVTM, CDR2 ANQGSEA.

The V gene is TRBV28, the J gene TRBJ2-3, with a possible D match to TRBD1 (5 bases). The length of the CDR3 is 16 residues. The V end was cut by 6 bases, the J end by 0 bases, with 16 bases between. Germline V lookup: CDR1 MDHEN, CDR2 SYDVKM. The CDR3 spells CASSLPGYRSTDTQYF. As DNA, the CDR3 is TGTGCCAGCAGCCTGCCAGGGTATCGGAGCACAGATACGCAGTATTTT.

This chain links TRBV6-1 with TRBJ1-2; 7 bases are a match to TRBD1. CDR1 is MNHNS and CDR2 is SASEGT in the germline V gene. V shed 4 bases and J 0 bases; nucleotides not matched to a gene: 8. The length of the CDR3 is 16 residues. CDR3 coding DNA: TGTGCCAGCAGTGGCCGCGGGACAGCCACTAACTATGGCTACACCTTC. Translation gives CASSGRGTATNYGYTF.

The DNA for the CDR3 is TGCGCCAGCTCACAGGCATCGTTCACTGAAGCTTTCTTT. Translated, it gives CASSQASFTEAFF. The V gene is TRBV5-1, the J gene TRBJ1-1; weak D call: TRBD1 (5 bases). The CDR3 has 13 residues. Germline values: CDR1 SGHRS, CDR2 YFSETQ. Deletions cut 7 bases from V and 4 bases from J, with 14 bases between.

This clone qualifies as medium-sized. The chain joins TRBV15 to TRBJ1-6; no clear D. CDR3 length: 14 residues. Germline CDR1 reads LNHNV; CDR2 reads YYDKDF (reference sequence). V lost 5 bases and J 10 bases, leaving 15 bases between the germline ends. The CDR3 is CATSREGQISPLHF. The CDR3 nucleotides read TGTGCCACCAGCCGCGAGGGTCAAATCTCACCCCTCCACTTT.